This TCR beta chain was documented in a study of CD8 T cells in Susac syndrome. V was pared by 1 base and J by 6 bases, with 15 bases between. In germline, CDR1 is SGHKS, CDR2 YYEKEE (reference sequence). This CDR3 has 15 amino acids. Turning to this clonotype: Its antigen is as yet unknown.

Study-wide results and limits: The study conceded that its TCR sequencing and HLA analysis involved relatively few individuals.

It was with random hexamers that about 0.45 to 1 ug RNA was reverse transcribed. TCR beta CDR3 was amplified by immunoSEQ multiplex PCR. This amplification extended across 54 Vbeta and 13 Jbeta segments. TCRdb itself ran the immunoSEQ multiplex PCR reads through MiXCR, one entry per CDR3 protein. Counted here are about 140,000 distinct CDR3 sequences, more than 85% occurring once; the ten biggest clones make up 0.13% to 0.15%. The source is a human donor with Susac syndrome. The specimen sequenced was CD4+ T cells from PBMCs. The chain employs TRBV5-5 and TRBJ2-3, with D possibly being TRBD1 or TRBD2 (5 bases each). The CDR3 region is CASSLKLAQEDTQYF. CDR3 coding DNA: TGTGCCAGCAGCTTGAAGCTAGCACAGGAGGATACGCAGTATTTT.